The clone carrying this T cell receptor (beta chain) turned up a few times. The antigen remains unidentified. Per the germline V gene, CDR1 is LNHDA and CDR2 is SQIVND (reference sequence). The CDR3 runs 15 residues. V was shortened by 7 bases and J by 1 base, with 16 bases between the two germline ends. Amplification yielded TCR beta CDR3 regions, with RNA transcripts as the source. The HTBI primer set was used in a first-round RT-PCR of the TCR CDR3. In TCRdb, the multiplex PCR reads were re-called with MiXCR into one record per CDR3 protein. The table has 530,000 or so distinct CDR3 sequences, around 24% seen once. These data belong to a study of T cells in Graves' hyperthyroidism and ophthalmopathy. Study-level points and caveats: Blood also carried most thyroid clonotypes expanded above 0.001.

PBMCs came from less than 11 ml fresh peripheral blood. Input material: blood. The sequence was obtained from a woman in her twenties or thirties with Graves' ophthalmopathy. The V call is TRBV19, the J call TRBJ1-1, with a possible D match to TRBD1 (6 bases). The DNA for the CDR3 is TGTGCCAGTACGTTCGGGACAAGGTGGAACACTGAAGCTTTCTTT. Protein product: CASTFGTRWNTEAFF.